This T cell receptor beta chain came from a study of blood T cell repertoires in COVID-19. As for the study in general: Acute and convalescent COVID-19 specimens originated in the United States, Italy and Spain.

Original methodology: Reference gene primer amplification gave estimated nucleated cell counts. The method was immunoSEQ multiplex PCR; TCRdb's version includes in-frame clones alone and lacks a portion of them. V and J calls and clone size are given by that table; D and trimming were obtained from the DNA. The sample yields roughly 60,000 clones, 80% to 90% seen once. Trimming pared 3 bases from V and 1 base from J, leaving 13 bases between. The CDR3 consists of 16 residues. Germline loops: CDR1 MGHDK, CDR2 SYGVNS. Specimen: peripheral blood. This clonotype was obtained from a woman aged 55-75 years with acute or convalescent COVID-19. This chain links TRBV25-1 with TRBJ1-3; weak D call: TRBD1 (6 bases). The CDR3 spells CASSDLWGRSGNTIYF. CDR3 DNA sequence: TGTGCCAGCAGTGATTTATGGGGGCGGTCTGGAAACACCATATATTTT.